The 9 T cell receptor beta chains given below trace back to one sample, sequenced in a study of cytotoxic CD8 clonotypes in ibrutinib-treated CLL. The assay was immunoSEQ multiplex PCR, and TCRdb's table has in-frame clones only and misses some. The table has around 250,000 clones, 60% to 75% seen once. The source was PBMCs, collected after 24 months of ibrutinib treatment. The receptors shown here come from a human donor with chronic lymphocytic leukemia.

The chain carries TRBV5-1 and TRBJ2-3, with D possibly matching TRBD2 (5 bases). The germline V and J ends were trimmed by 4 bases and 0 bases, with 15 bases remaining between them. This CDR3 comprises 16 residues. Per the germline V gene, CDR1 is SGHRS and CDR2 is YFSETQ. This CDR3 reads CASSTGWRLSTDTQYF. The CDR3 coding sequence is TGCGCCAGCAGCACGGGATGGCGACTGAGCACAGATACGCAGTATTTT.

J is TRBJ1-2 and V is TRBV4-1; no reliable D call. Germline assignment: CDR1 MGHRA and CDR2 YSYEKL. Trimming cost V 0 bases and J 4 bases, with 6 bases left between them. This CDR3 is 13 amino acids long. In DNA, the CDR3 is TGCGCCAGCAGCCAAGACACGGGCTATGGCTACACCTTC. Translated: CASSQDTGYGYTF.

The chain uses TRBV7-3 and TRBJ2-6; D is unresolved. The CDR3 runs to 15 residues. With 4 bases removed from V and 1 base from J, the gap between germline ends came to 8 bases. Germline V gives CDR1 SGHTA, CDR2 FQGTGA. The CDR3 is CASSSQTSGANVLTF. The CDR3 DNA reads TGTGCCAGCAGCTCTCAAACGTCTGGGGCCAACGTCCTGACTTTC. The full variable domain, completed using reference TRBV7-3 and TRBJ2-6, is GAGVSQTPSNKVTEKGKYVELRCDPISGHTALYWYRQSLGQGPEFLIYFQGTGAADDSGLPNDRFFAVRPEGSVSTLKIQRTERGDSAVYLCASSSQTSGANVLTFGAGSRLTVL.

The chain links TRBV9 to TRBJ2-3, with D unclear. From germline, CDR1 is SGDLS and CDR2 YYNGEE. V lost 3 bases to trimming and J lost 3 bases, with 8 bases between them. CDR3 length: 13 amino acids. The CDR3 bases are TGTGCCAGCAGCGCAAGGGCGACAGATACGCAGTATTTT. Protein: CASSARATDTQYF.

This chain joins TRBV30 and TRBJ2-7, with D hard to call. The germline V gene encodes CDR1 GTSNPN and CDR2 SVGIG (reference sequence). Trimming cost V 1 base and J 2 bases, with 9 bases left between them. CDR3 length equals 13 residues. The CDR3 DNA sequence: TGTGCCTGGAGTGCCGGGCCCGCCTACGAGCAGTACTTC. Protein: CAWSAGPAYEQYF.

The genes are TRBV13 and TRBJ1-2, with D perhaps TRBD1 (6 bases). Germline CDR1 is PRHDT and CDR2 is FYEKMQ (reference sequence). The CDR3 spans 12 residues. The V gene lost 4 bases and the J gene lost 6 bases, with 9 bases spanning the gap. Here the CDR3 DNA reads TGTGCCAGCAGCTACTACAGGGATGGCTACACCTTC. The encoded protein is CASSYYRDGYTF.

The chain uses TRBV7-6 and TRBJ2-1, with 11 bases aligning to TRBD2. The V gene end was trimmed by 5 bases and the J gene end by 14 bases; junction bases not matched to a gene: 8. In germline, CDR1 is SGHVS, CDR2 FNYEAQ. This CDR3 comprises 13 residues. The CDR3 DNA reads as TGTGCCAGCAGCCCAACTAGCGGGAGTAACAAGTTCTTC. It translates to CASSPTSGSNKFF.

This clone was detected a few times. The chain carries TRBV5-1 and TRBJ2-2; no definite D call. The CDR3 runs to 14 residues. The germline gives CDR1 SGHRS, CDR2 YFSETQ. Trimming took off 0 bases at V and 1 base at J, with 4 bases between the two ends. This chain's CDR3 is CASSLVENTGELFF. CDR3 sequence (DNA): TGCGCCAGCAGCTTGGTGGAGAACACCGGGGAGCTGTTTTTT.

The rearrangement joins TRBV6-1 to TRBJ1-4, with D unresolved. The CDR3 spans 15 residues. Germline CDR1 is MNHNS and CDR2 is SASEGT. Trimming removed 2 bases from V and 0 bases from J, with 7 bases in between. CDR3 amino acids: CASSEWSSTNEKLFF. The CDR3 region has the DNA TGTGCCAGCAGTGAATGGAGTTCAACTAATGAAAAACTGTTTTTT.